The 15 T cell receptor beta chains in this list originate from one sample, sequenced in a study of blood T cell repertoires in COVID-19. Using immunoSEQ multiplex PCR, the repertoire was profiled, and TCRdb retains in-frame clones only, with some absent. This table has some 180,000 clones, around 89% appearing once. The specimen was peripheral blood. These receptors originate from a man in his fifties who had recovered from COVID-19.

V usage is TRBV4-2 and J usage is TRBJ1-3; D uncertain. V was shortened by 0 bases and J by 0 bases, with 6 bases between the two germline ends. The CDR3 is 15 amino acids. Germline values: CDR1 LGHNA, CDR2 YNFKEQ. CDR3 coding DNA: TGTGCCAGCAGCCAAGACAGGTCCTCTGGAAACACCATATATTTT. It encodes CASSQDRSSGNTIYF.

This rearrangement joins TRBV29-1 to TRBJ2-4, with D unresolved. CDR3 length: 12 residues. Germline V gene data show CDR1 as SQVTM and CDR2 as ANQGSEA. V lost 7 bases to trimming and J lost 7 bases, with 14 bases between them. CDR3 sequence reads: CSAAVYGNIQYF. As DNA, the CDR3 is TGCAGCGCTGCAGTCTACGGGAACATTCAGTACTTC.

V is TRBV30 and J is TRBJ2-3; 7 bases align to TRBD1. Germline CDR1 reads GTSNPN; CDR2 reads SVGIG (reference sequence). Trimming removed 3 bases from V and 0 bases from J; junction bases left unmatched: 9. CDR3 length: 16 amino acids. CDR3 sequence reads: CAWSRGSLLSTDTQYF. In nucleotides, the CDR3 is TGTGCCTGGAGCAGGGGGTCTTTACTCAGCACAGATACGCAGTATTTT. Based on the CDR3 plus reference TRBV30 and TRBJ2-3, the full variable domain is SQTIHQWPATLVQPVGSPLSLECTVEGTSNPNLYWYRQAAGRGLQLLFYSVGIGQISSEVPQNLSASRPQDRQFILSSKKLLLSDSGFYLCAWSRGSLLSTDTQYFGPGTRLTVL.

The chain recombines TRBV5-1 with TRBJ2-1, with TRBD1 as a possible D gene (6 bases). Trimming shortened V by 4 bases and J by 3 bases, and 17 bases separated the two germline ends. This CDR3 spans 16 amino acids. Germline loops: CDR1 SGHRS, CDR2 YFSETQ. Here the CDR3 reads CASSALGRGSYNEQFF. CDR3 sequence (DNA): TGCGCCAGCAGCGCCCTCGGCAGGGGTAGCTACAATGAGCAGTTCTTC.

This sequence joins TRBV28 and TRBJ2-6, with D maybe TRBD2 (5 bases). Germline CDR1 reads MDHEN; CDR2 reads SYDVKM. The V end was cut by 6 bases, the J end by 1 base, with 10 bases between. The CDR3 spans 15 residues. The CDR3 protein is CASRVDSSGANVLTF. The CDR3 DNA is TGTGCCAGCAGGGTGGACTCTTCTGGGGCCAACGTCCTGACTTTC.

This sequence joins TRBV29-1 and TRBJ1-5, with D tentatively TRBD1 (5 bases). CDR1 SQVTM and CDR2 ANQGSEA come from the germline V gene. Deletions cut 4 bases from V and 3 bases from J, with 7 bases between. CDR3 length: 12 amino acids. The CDR3 sequence: CSVGRDNQPQHF. The DNA for the CDR3 is TGCAGCGTTGGCAGGGACAATCAGCCCCAGCATTTT.

The chain recombines TRBV28 with TRBJ1-2; D perhaps matches TRBD1 (6 bases). Trimming shortened V by 6 bases and J by 4 bases, and 21 bases separated the two germline ends. CDR1 MDHEN and CDR2 SYDVKM come from the germline V gene. The length of the CDR3 is 16 residues. In nucleotides, the CDR3 is TGTGCCAGCAGCCCGTCGGGCCAGGGGAGGGGCTATGGCTACACCTTC. Protein: CASSPSGQGRGYGYTF.

This chain connects TRBV25-1 to TRBJ1-6; the match to TRBD1 covers 10 bases. With 1 base clipped from V and 9 bases from J, the junction kept 6 bases outside the gene matches. CDR1 MGHDK and CDR2 SYGVNS come from the germline V gene. The CDR3 contains 16 residues. The CDR3, as DNA: TGTGCCAGCAGTGAATGGACGACAGGGGGCTCTTCACCCCTCCACTTT. Its translation is CASSEWTTGGSSPLHF. Based on the CDR3 plus reference TRBV25-1 and TRBJ1-6, the full variable domain is EADIYQTPRYLVIGTGKKITLECSQTMGHDKMYWYQQDPGMELHLIHYSYGVNSTEKGDLSSESTVSRIRTEHFPLTLESARPSHTSQYLCASSEWTTGGSSPLHFGNGTRLTVT.

This chain joins TRBV19 and TRBJ2-1; 8 bases match TRBD1. Per germline, CDR1 LNHDA and CDR2 SQIVND (reference sequence). The CDR3 runs to 13 residues. J lost 4 bases, V lost 5 bases, and 1 base had no gene match. CDR3 in DNA: TGTGCCAGTAGTGACAGGGGATACAATGAGCAGTTCTTC. This codes for CASSDRGYNEQFF.

Written as DNA, the CDR3 is TGTGCCAGCAGCCGAACGACTAGCTCCAATGAGCAGTTCTTC. Protein product: CASSRTTSSNEQFF. The J gene is TRBJ2-1, the V gene TRBV3-1 (or the pseudogene TRBV3-2); 7 nucleotides align to TRBD2. The CDR3 extends over 14 amino acids. Unmatched junction bases numbered 6, after V lost 4 bases and J lost 6 bases. Germline CDR1 and CDR2: LGHDT and YNNKEL (reference sequence).

The rearrangement links TRBV28 to TRBJ1-2; perhaps TRBD1 as D (5 bases). V lost 8 bases, J lost 2 bases, and 12 bases lay in between. The CDR3 runs to 13 residues. Per the germline V gene, CDR1 is MDHEN and CDR2 is SYDVKM. The CDR3 DNA sequence: TGTGCCAGCGGGATCAGGGCCAACTATGGCTACACCTTC. It translates to CASGIRANYGYTF.

The chain is built from TRBV5-1 and TRBJ2-7; perhaps TRBD1 as D (7 bases). CDR1 is SGHRS and CDR2 is YFSETQ in the germline V gene. V was shortened by 0 bases and J by 4 bases, with 11 bases between the two germline ends. The CDR3 length is 14 residues. CDR3 coding DNA: TGCGCCAGCAGCTTGGACAGGGGAGGATACGAGCAGTACTTC. As protein: CASSLDRGGYEQYF. The full variable domain, its missing parts supplied by reference TRBV5-1 and TRBJ2-7, is KAGVTQTPRYLIKTRGQQVTLSCSPISGHRSVSWYQQTPGQGLQFLFEYFSETQRNKGNFPGRFSGRQFSNSRSEMNVSTLELGDSALYLCASSLDRGGYEQYFGPGTRLTVT.

This clone appeared once. The J gene is TRBJ1-2, the V gene TRBV7-2; 11 bases line up with TRBD1. The CDR3 spans 15 residues. Per germline, CDR1 SGHTA and CDR2 FQGNSA. V trimming: 5 bases; J trimming: 2 bases; junction bases outside the gene matches: 4. DNA for the CDR3: TGTGCCAGCAGCCCCGGACAGGGGGCCAACTATGGCTACACCTTC. Protein sequence: CASSPGQGANYGYTF. The full variable domain, in which reference TRBV7-2 and TRBJ1-2 provide the parts outside the CDR3, is GAGVSQSPSNKVTEKGKDVELRCDPISGHTALYWYRQSLGQGLEFLIYFQGNSAPDKSGLPSDRFSAERTGGSVSTLTIQRTQQEDSAVYLCASSPGQGANYGYTFGSGTRLTVV.

The V call is TRBV7-9, the J call TRBJ1-1, with D unresolved. The germline V gene encodes CDR1 SEHNR and CDR2 FQNEAQ (reference sequence). The CDR3 is 14 residues long. The germline V and J ends were trimmed by 3 bases and 0 bases, with 8 bases remaining between them. The chain's CDR3 is CASSFNSLNTEAFF. The CDR3 DNA sequence: TGTGCCAGCAGCTTTAACAGTTTGAACACTGAAGCTTTCTTT. The variable domain in full, completed from reference TRBV7-9 and TRBJ1-1, reads DTGVSQNPRHKITKRGQNVTFRCDPISEHNRLYWYRQTLGQGPEFLTYFQNEAQLEKSRLLSDRFSAERPKGSFSTLEIQRTEQGDSAMYLCASSFNSLNTEAFFGQGTRLTVV.

This clone was seen a handful of times. The chain has TRBV19 and TRBJ1-4, with D perhaps TRBD1 (6 bases). Trimming shortened V by 3 bases and J by 7 bases, and 15 bases separated the two germline ends. CDR1 is LNHDA, CDR2 SQIVND, per germline (reference sequence). This CDR3 contains 15 residues. In DNA form, the CDR3 reads TGTGCCAGTAGTATCGAACAGGGTTGGCGTGAAAAACTGTTTTTT. Its translation is CASSIEQGWREKLFF.